The 9 T cell receptor beta chains listed next were all sequenced from one sample in a study of metastatic and nonmetastatic thyroid tumors. Each patient went into thyroid surgery without having received any treatment. MiXCR was used by TCRdb to re-call the PCR reads. The sample has about 30,000 clones, around a quarter seen once. Sequencing was done on a sample of blood. Receptor source: a female donor with papillary thyroid cancer or a benign thyroid nodule (not recorded which). Some clones in this sample may be carry-over from other donors' samples.

This sequence joins TRBV5-1 and TRBJ2-7, with a weak D call TRBD1 (6 bases). The germline V and J ends were trimmed by 5 bases and 3 bases, with 15 bases remaining between them. Germline values: CDR1 SGHRS, CDR2 YFSETQ. The CDR3 is 14 amino acids. The DNA for the CDR3 is TGCGCCAGCAGTTTAGCCCCGGGACACTACGAGCAGTACTTC. This sequence encodes CASSLAPGHYEQYF.

This clone was seen at least ten times. The chain links TRBV18 to TRBJ2-7; TRBD2 matches at 7 bases. CDR3 length: 15 amino acids. Germline V gene lookup returns CDR1 KGHSH and CDR2 LQKENI. V shed 6 bases and J 2 bases; nucleotides not matched to a gene: 10. CDR3 in DNA: TGTGCCAGCTCCGCGGGGGATGGGGTGCCCTACGAGCAGTACTTC. Its protein product is CASSAGDGVPYEQYF.

The sample holds many counts of this clone. The junction shows a germline mismatch at one end, possibly a read error. The rearrangement uses TRBV4-1 and TRBJ2-1, with TRBD2 as a possible D gene (5 bases). CDR1 is MGHRA, CDR2 YSYEKL, per germline. The CDR3 contains 15 residues. The CDR3 DNA is TGCGCCAGCAGCCAAGATGCTAGCTCCTACAATGGGCAGTTCTTC. This translates into CASSQDASSYNGQFF.

In its sample, this clone ranks as medium-sized. The chain links TRBV5-1 to TRBJ1-6; no clear D gene. The germline CDR1 and CDR2 sequences are SGHRS and YFSETQ. The CDR3 extends over 15 amino acids. Between the trimmed V and J ends, which lost 0 bases and 6 bases, there was a span of 10 bases. The CDR3 bases are TGCGCCAGCAGCTTGGAGCCTGGAGGTAATTCACCCCTCCACTTT. Translating gives CASSLEPGGNSPLHF. The full variable domain, completed using reference TRBV5-1 and TRBJ1-6, is KAGVTQTPRYLIKTRGQQVTLSCSPISGHRSVSWYQQTPGQGLQFLFEYFSETQRNKGNFPGRFSGRQFSNSRSEMNVSTLELGDSALYLCASSLEPGGNSPLHFGNGTRLTVT.

V and J are TRBV6-1 and TRBJ1-2; a possible D gene is TRBD1 (5 bases). V was shortened by 2 bases and J by 11 bases, with 18 bases between the two germline ends. Germline V gene sequence: CDR1 MNHNS, CDR2 SASEGT. The CDR3 spans 14 residues. The CDR3 region has the DNA TGTGCCAGCAGTGAATCGGGCTTCTTCAGGGTGTACACCTTC. This translates into CASSESGFFRVYTF.

With regard to this clone: At one end the junction does not follow the germline gene, possibly because of a read error. The chain employs TRBV10-1 and TRBJ1-2; D ambiguous. The CDR3 consists of 13 residues. Germline V CDR1 and CDR2: WNHNN, SYGVQD (reference sequence). CDR3 sequence reads: CASTPRVTSGFTF. CDR3 bases: TGCGCCAGCACCCCTCGGGTGACGAGTGGCTTCACCTTC.

This clone was seen at least ten times. The CDR3 is CSVARGAVDEAFF. The CDR3 DNA is TGCAGCGTTGCTAGAGGGGCAGTAGATGAAGCTTTCTTT. V and J are TRBV29-1 and TRBJ1-1, with TRBD1 as a possible D gene (5 bases). CDR3 length: 13 amino acids. V was cut by 4 bases and J by 7 bases, with 16 bases left in between. Looked up from germline, CDR1 is SQVTM and CDR2 is ANQGSEA.

This clone was counted many times. This chain connects TRBV20-1 to TRBJ2-5; 7 positions agree with TRBD1. The length of the CDR3 is 18 residues. CDR1 is DFQATT and CDR2 is SNEGSKA in the germline V gene (reference sequence). Trimming removed 2 bases from V and 1 base from J; junction bases left unmatched: 16. The CDR3 DNA follows: TGCAGTGCTAGACCATACAGACAGGGCGCCCCTCTCCAAGAGACCCAGTACTTC. Translated: CSARPYRQGAPLQETQYF.

This clone was counted a few times. The rearrangement joins TRBV24-1 to TRBJ2-7; D gene ambiguous. Trimming cost V 3 bases and J 4 bases, with 6 bases left between them. CDR3 length: 12 amino acids. CDR1 is KGHDR and CDR2 is SFDVKD in the germline V gene. The CDR3 sequence: CATSDGSYEQYF. The CDR3 nucleotides read TGTGCCACCAGTGATGGTTCTTACGAGCAGTACTTC.